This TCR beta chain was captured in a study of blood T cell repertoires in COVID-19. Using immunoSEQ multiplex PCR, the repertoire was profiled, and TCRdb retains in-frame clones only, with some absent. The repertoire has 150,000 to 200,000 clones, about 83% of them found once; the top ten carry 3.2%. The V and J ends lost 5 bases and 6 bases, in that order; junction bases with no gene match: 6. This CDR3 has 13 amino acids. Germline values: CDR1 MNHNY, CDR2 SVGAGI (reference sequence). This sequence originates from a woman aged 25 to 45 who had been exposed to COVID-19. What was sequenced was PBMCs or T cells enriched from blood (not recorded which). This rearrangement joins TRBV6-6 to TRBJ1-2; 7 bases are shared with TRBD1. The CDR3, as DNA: TGTGCCAGCAGTGACGGGACAGTTGATGGCTACACCTTC. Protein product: CASSDGTVDGYTF.